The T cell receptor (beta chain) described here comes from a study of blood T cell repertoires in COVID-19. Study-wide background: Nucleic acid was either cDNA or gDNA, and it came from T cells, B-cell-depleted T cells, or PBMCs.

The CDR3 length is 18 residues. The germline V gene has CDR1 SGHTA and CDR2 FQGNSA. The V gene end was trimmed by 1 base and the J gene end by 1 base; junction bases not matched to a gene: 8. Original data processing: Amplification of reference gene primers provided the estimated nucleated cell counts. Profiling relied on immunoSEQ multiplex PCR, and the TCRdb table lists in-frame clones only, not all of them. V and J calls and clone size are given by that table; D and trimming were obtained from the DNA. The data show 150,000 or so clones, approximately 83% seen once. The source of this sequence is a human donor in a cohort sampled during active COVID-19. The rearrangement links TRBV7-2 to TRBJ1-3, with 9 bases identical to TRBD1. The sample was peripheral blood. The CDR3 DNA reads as TGTGCCAGCAGCTTAGTTTCTACAGGGGGCAGTTCTGGAAACACCATATATTTT. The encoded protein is CASSLVSTGGSSGNTIYF.